The next 26 T cell receptor beta chains were all read from a single sample in a study of blood T cell repertoires in COVID-19. The assay was immunoSEQ multiplex PCR, and TCRdb's table has in-frame clones only and misses some. The sample lists about 200,000 clones; 80% to 95% were seen once. The material sequenced was peripheral blood. The receptors shown here come from a man aged 55-75 years with COVID-19, enrolled during active disease.

This rearrangement joins TRBV9 to TRBJ2-1, with a possible D match to TRBD1 (6 bases). The CDR3 loop spans 14 amino acids. The V end lost 10 bases, the J end lost 0 bases, and 14 bases lay between the germline ends. The V gene's germline CDR1 is SGDLS and CDR2 YYNGEE. CDR3 bases: TGTGCCCTCAGGGGTCGGAGCTCCTACAATGAGCAGTTCTTC. This translates into CALRGRSSYNEQFF.

The chain couples TRBV24-1 to TRBJ2-3; 7 nucleotides align to TRBD2. In germline, CDR1 is KGHDR, CDR2 SFDVKD. There are 13 residues in the CDR3. V gave up 3 bases and J gave up 9 bases; unmatched junction bases: 5. The chain's CDR3 is CATSDLERGTQYF. CDR3 sequence (DNA): TGTGCCACCAGTGATCTTGAGCGGGGAACGCAGTATTTT.

The chain combines TRBV12-3 or TRBV12-4 with TRBJ1-2; a possible D gene is TRBD1 (6 bases). This CDR3 comprises 13 residues. Trimming took 7 bases from V and 4 from J, leaving 13 bases between them. The CDR3 is CASNLQGSYGYTF. Written as DNA, the CDR3 is TGTGCCAGCAACCTACAGGGTTCCTATGGCTACACCTTC.

The gene calls are TRBV19 and TRBJ1-2, with a weak D call TRBD1 (5 bases). Germline V gene sequence: CDR1 LNHDA, CDR2 SQIVND (reference sequence). This CDR3 has 16 amino acids. V lost 5 bases and J lost 4, with 20 bases in between. CDR3 sequence (DNA): TGTGCCAGTAGTCTCTTCCCGGGGGGACTTGGCTATGGCTACACCTTC. Amino acid sequence: CASSLFPGGLGYGYTF.

The chain is built from TRBV25-1 and TRBJ2-7; D may be TRBD2 (5 bases). V lost 3 bases to trimming and J lost 0 bases, with 12 bases between them. From germline, CDR1 is MGHDK and CDR2 SYGVNS. The CDR3 totals 15 residues. The CDR3 loop is CASSDGSLSSYEQYF. In nucleotides, the CDR3 is TGTGCCAGCAGTGATGGGAGTCTGAGCTCCTACGAGCAGTACTTC.

The CDR3 DNA follows: TGTGCCAGCACCCCAACAGGGTATACTGAAGCTTTCTTT. It specifies CASTPTGYTEAFF. The rearrangement links TRBV12-3 or TRBV12-4 to TRBJ1-1, with D possibly being TRBD1 (6 bases). The germline V and J ends were trimmed by 7 bases and 5 bases, with 14 bases remaining between them. The CDR3 length is 13 residues.

The genes are TRBV7-3 and TRBJ2-2, with a tentative D call TRBD1 (6 bases). The CDR3 totals 15 residues. Germline loops: CDR1 SGHTA, CDR2 FQGTGA. With 8 bases removed from V and 0 bases from J, the gap between germline ends came to 13 bases. The CDR3 nucleotides read TGTGCCAGCGGAGAAGCAGGGGCGAACACCGGGGAGCTGTTTTTT. It translates to CASGEAGANTGELFF.

V gene TRBV28 combines with J gene TRBJ2-4, with a tentative D call TRBD2 (6 bases). The CDR3 is made up of 15 amino acids. V lost 6 bases, J lost 0 bases, and 12 bases lay in between. CDR1 and CDR2 (germline): MDHEN, SYDVKM. The CDR3 spells CASRLALLAKNIQYF. The CDR3 DNA follows: TGTGCCAGCAGACTAGCCCTTCTAGCCAAAAACATTCAGTACTTC.

The chain uses TRBV5-1 and TRBJ1-5; 7 positions match TRBD1. Unmatched junction bases numbered 8, after V lost 4 bases and J lost 1 base. Germline loops: CDR1 SGHRS, CDR2 YFSETQ. CDR3 length: 16 amino acids. CDR3: CASSLVPGGSNQPQHF. The CDR3 coding sequence is TGCGCCAGCAGCCTTGTCCCAGGGGGAAGCAATCAGCCCCAGCATTTT.

J is TRBJ2-1 and V is TRBV7-2; maybe TRBD2 (5 bases). This CDR3 region has 14 residues. The V gene's germline CDR1 is SGHTA and CDR2 FQGNSA. Trimming left V 2 bases short and J 9 bases short, with 14 bases between. The CDR3 sequence is CASSLNQGLSEQFF. CDR3 DNA: TGTGCCAGCAGCTTAAATCAAGGACTCAGTGAGCAGTTCTTC.

The chain couples TRBV21-1 to TRBJ1-4; no DNA check was done on the table's D call, TRBD1. TRBV21-1 has pseudogene status. This CDR3 spans 16 amino acids. The CDR3 is CASSSLDREANEKLFF. The CDR3 region has the DNA TGTGCCAGCAGCTCTTTAGACAGGGAGGCTAATGAAAAACTGTTTTTT.

This clone occurred once. The V gene is TRBV5-1, the J gene TRBJ2-7; 13 bases align to TRBD2. V shed 4 bases, J shed 4 bases, and the junction held 8 bases outside the gene matches. CDR1 is SGHRS, CDR2 YFSETQ, per germline. CDR3 length equals 16 residues. Here the CDR3 DNA reads TGCGCCAGCAGCCCCCGGACTAGCGGGAGCGCATACGAGCAGTACTTC. As protein: CASSPRTSGSAYEQYF.

The chain recombines TRBV3-1 (or the pseudogene TRBV3-2) with TRBJ1-6; D is unresolved. The length of the CDR3 is 16 residues. Germline assignment: CDR1 LGHDT and CDR2 YNNKEL (reference sequence). Trimming left V 4 bases short and J 0 bases short, with 10 bases between. The CDR3 loop reads CASSPSSSSYNSPLHF. The CDR3 DNA is TGTGCCAGCAGCCCGTCCTCTAGCTCCTATAATTCACCCCTCCACTTT.

The chain employs TRBV18 and TRBJ2-1; 9 bases map to TRBD2. The CDR3 has 17 residues. CDR1 is KGHSH, CDR2 LQKENI, per germline. V lost 2 bases, J lost 5 bases, and 10 bases stayed unmatched. CDR3 in DNA: TGTGCCAGCTCACCATCCCCGCTAGCGGGATTAAACAATGAGCAGTTCTTC. Amino acid sequence: CASSPSPLAGLNNEQFF.

The chain carries TRBV5-5 and TRBJ1-1, with D unresolved. The germline V gene has CDR1 SGHKS and CDR2 YYEKEE (reference sequence). V lost 0 bases and J 1 base, leaving 4 bases between the germline ends. The CDR3 totals 13 residues. This chain's CDR3 is CASSLGGNTEAFF. For the CDR3, the DNA is TGTGCCAGCAGCTTGGGCGGGAACACTGAAGCTTTCTTT.

The chain links TRBV6-5 to TRBJ1-1, with 11 positions matching TRBD1. This CDR3 spans 16 amino acids. V trimming: 2 bases; J trimming: 5 bases; junction bases outside the gene matches: 7. Germline V gene sequence: CDR1 MNHEY, CDR2 SVGAGI. DNA for the CDR3: TGTGCCAGCAGTTACCGGAGGACAGGGGGCAGGACTGAAGCTTTCTTT. Residues: CASSYRRTGGRTEAFF.

This sequence joins TRBV28 and TRBJ1-1; D is unclear. The CDR3 has 14 amino acids. Germline V lookup: CDR1 MDHEN, CDR2 SYDVKM. Trimming shortened V by 4 bases and J by 0 bases, and 9 bases separated the two germline ends. The CDR3 spells CASSSIVMNTEAFF. The DNA for the CDR3 is TGTGCCAGCAGTTCAATAGTCATGAACACTGAAGCTTTCTTT. Full variable domain (rest looked up from reference TRBV28 and TRBJ1-1): DVKVTQSSRYLVKRTGEKVFLECVQDMDHENMFWYRQDPGLGLRLIYFSYDVKMKEKGDIPEGYSVSREKKERFSLILESASTNQTSMYLCASSSIVMNTEAFFGQGTRLTVV.

In nucleotides, the CDR3 is TGTGCCAGTAGTCCGACAGGGTTGGACTTGAACTATGGCTACACCTTC. Protein: CASSPTGLDLNYGYTF. The chain recombines TRBV19 with TRBJ1-2; 7 bases match TRBD1. Losses at the gene ends were 5 bases for V and 2 bases for J; bases not matched to a gene: 11. Germline assignment: CDR1 LNHDA and CDR2 SQIVND (reference sequence). The CDR3 spans 16 residues.

This chain links TRBV27 with TRBJ2-5; 7 positions agree with TRBD2. With 5 bases clipped from V and 5 bases from J, the junction kept 11 bases outside the gene matches. The CDR3 has 15 amino acids. The germline V gene encodes CDR1 MNHEY and CDR2 SMNVEV (reference sequence). Written as DNA, the CDR3 is TGTGCCAGCAGTAAAATGGGGGGGATGGCGGAGACCCAGTACTTC. It is translated as CASSKMGGMAETQYF.

The chain has TRBV3-1 (or the pseudogene TRBV3-2) and TRBJ2-7; D is possibly TRBD2 (5 bases). The CDR3 totals 14 residues. CDR1 is LGHDT, CDR2 YNNKEL, per germline (reference sequence). With 0 bases removed from V and 3 bases from J, the gap between germline ends came to 9 bases. Written as DNA, the CDR3 is TGTGCCAGCAGCCAAGATGGACTGAGCTACGAGCAGTACTTC. Translation: CASSQDGLSYEQYF.

J is TRBJ1-2 and V is TRBV3-1 (or the pseudogene TRBV3-2); 10 nucleotides match TRBD1. Germline CDR1 reads LGHDT; CDR2 reads YNNKEL (reference sequence). CDR3 length equals 13 residues. The trim removed 5 bases at V and 8 bases at J, leaving 5 bases unmatched. The CDR3 DNA follows: TGTGCCAGCAGCAGGACAGGGGGTGAAGGCTACACCTTC. Amino acid sequence: CASSRTGGEGYTF.

This clone turned up a few times. The chain uses TRBV6-2 or TRBV6-3 and TRBJ2-1; tentatively, D is TRBD2 (7 bases). The CDR3 sequence is 16 residues long. From germline, CDR1 is MNHEY and CDR2 SVGEGT. The ends were cut back, 2 bases at V and 6 bases at J, with 17 bases in the middle. The CDR3 nucleotides read TGTGCCAGCAGTTACCACGGGGGGCGCCGGGCCAATGAGCAGTTCTTC. Its protein is CASSYHGGRRANEQFF.

This sequence joins TRBV7-2 and TRBJ2-3, with no clear D. Germline lookup yields CDR1 SGHTA and CDR2 FQGNSA. This CDR3 is 15 amino acids long. V was clipped by 1 base and J by 4 bases, with 12 bases between them. The CDR3 DNA follows: TGTGCCAGCAGCTTAGGAGGTAGCTGGGCAGATACGCAGTATTTT. Translated: CASSLGGSWADTQYF.

The V call is TRBV7-2, the J call TRBJ2-7; perhaps TRBD1 as D (7 bases). V was cut by 1 base and J by 4 bases, with 14 bases left in between. The CDR3 is made up of 15 amino acids. Germline CDR1 and CDR2: SGHTA and FQGNSA. The CDR3 protein is CASSLGQGLFYEQYF. In DNA form, the CDR3 reads TGTGCCAGCAGCTTAGGACAGGGACTTTTTTACGAGCAGTACTTC. Combining the CDR3 with reference TRBV7-2 and TRBJ2-7 gives the whole variable domain GAGVSQSPSNKVTEKGKDVELRCDPISGHTALYWYRQSLGQGLEFLIYFQGNSAPDKSGLPSDRFSAERTGGSVSTLTIQRTQQEDSAVYLCASSLGQGLFYEQYFGPGTRLTVT.

The genes are TRBV18 and TRBJ1-1; the D gene is possibly TRBD1 (5 bases). CDR1 KGHSH and CDR2 LQKENI come from the germline V gene. CDR3 length equals 16 residues. Trimming stripped 4 bases from V and 0 bases from J, with 15 bases between. The chain's CDR3 is CASSHQGRDMNTEAFF. The DNA for the CDR3 is TGTGCCAGCTCACACCAGGGCCGCGATATGAACACTGAAGCTTTCTTT.

The chain is built from TRBV5-8 and TRBJ1-4; weak D call: TRBD1 (6 bases). V gave up 3 bases and J gave up 8 bases, with 20 bases separating them. This CDR3 spans 16 amino acids. Germline V gene sequence: CDR1 SGHTS, CDR2 YDEGEE. CDR3 loop: CASSSIQGPVDEKLFF. CDR3 nucleotides: TGTGCCAGCAGCTCTATACAGGGACCCGTCGACGAAAAACTGTTTTTT.